What follows is one T cell receptor beta chain and its context. Sequencing was performed with immunoSEQ multiplex PCR; in TCRdb, only in-frame clones are kept and a portion is missing. The table includes 100,000 to 110,000 clones, about 95% detected once. The record originates from a study of siplizumab effects on memory and regulatory T cells. The germline V gene has CDR1 SGHRS and CDR2 YFSETQ. This CDR3 region has 16 residues. V was shortened by 0 bases and J by 5 bases, with 16 bases between the two germline ends. The rearrangement uses TRBV5-1 and TRBJ2-3; D unclear. Sequenced material: non-Treg CD4+ T cells sorted from blood. The receptor's source is a human donor in good health. The CDR3, as DNA: TGCGCCAGCAGCTTGGGCGACACCCGGGCGAAAGATACGCAGTATTTT. This translates into CASSLGDTRAKDTQYF.